The T cell receptor beta chain described here comes from a study of CD8 T cells in ankylosing spondylitis. Study-wide findings and caveats: Disease-linked clones reportedly concentrated significantly in matched ankylosing spondylitis synovial fluid.

A word on this clonotype: Its antigen is unidentified.

The CDR3 sequence is 15 residues long. Germline lookup yields CDR1 MNHEY and CDR2 SMNVEV (reference sequence). V lost 5 bases, J lost 4 bases, and 17 bases lay in between. TCRdb re-derived calls from the 5' RACE reads in MiXCR, one entry per CDR3 protein. The table includes about 250,000 distinct CDR3 sequences, roughly a tenth detected once. The receptor comes from a male donor with ankylosing spondylitis or in good health (not recorded which). The specimen sequenced was blood, either unsorted or a sorted T cell fraction (not recorded which). V is TRBV27 and J is TRBJ1-2; possibly TRBD1 for D (5 bases). The CDR3 is CASSSLRGPSYGYTF. CDR3 coding DNA: TGTGCCAGCAGTAGTTTACGGGGCCCTAGCTATGGCTACACCTTC.